Below are 26 T cell receptor beta chains sequenced from a single sample in a study of molecular identifiers for immune sequencing clone quantification. Via MiXCR, TCRdb re-called the PCR reads, giving one row per CDR3 protein. The sample consists of more than 550,000 distinct CDR3 sequences, about 25% of them appearing once. The material sequenced was naive CD8+ T cells from blood, with Jurkat cell RNA spiked in. Noted subset: FACS-sorted CD8+CD4-CCR7+CD45RA+ naive T cells. These TCRs come from a human donor in good health. Some libraries in this study had Jurkat cell RNA spiked in.

Regarding this clonotype: The germline gene is not matched at one end of the junction; a read error may be the cause. The CDR3, as DNA: TGTGCCAGCAGCACCCGACTAGGAAGAAACCAAGCGCCCCAGTCCTTC. Its translation: CASSTRLGRNQAPQSF. V and J are TRBV7-9 and TRBJ2-5; D perhaps matches TRBD2 (6 bases). Germline CDR1 is SEHNR and CDR2 is FQNEAQ (reference sequence). The CDR3 runs to 16 residues.

This sequence joins TRBV28 and TRBJ2-1; D call uncertain. CDR3 length equals 11 residues. Looked up from germline, CDR1 is MDHEN and CDR2 is SYDVKM. Trimming took off 3 bases at V and 12 bases at J, with 9 bases between the two ends. CDR3 coding DNA: TGTGCCAGCAGTTTCGACTCCCGGCAGTTCTTC. Translating it yields CASSFDSRQFF.

V is TRBV5-1 and J is TRBJ2-5, with a possible D match to TRBD2 (5 bases). Germline V gene data show CDR1 as SGHRS and CDR2 as YFSETQ. V was cut by 4 bases and J by 13 bases, with 20 bases left in between. CDR3 length: 13 residues. CDR3: CASSDDYQETRYF. CDR3 nucleotides: TGCGCCAGCAGCGACGACTATCAAGAGACTCGGTACTTC.

Many counts were recorded for this clonotype. The chain couples TRBV23-1 to TRBJ2-3; TRBD2 matches 11 bases. TRBV23-1 is reported as an ORF; its role is uncertain. Trimming removed 2 bases from V and 2 bases from J; junction bases left unmatched: 3. CDR3 length equals 16 residues. The CDR3 coding sequence is TGCGCCAGCAGTCAACCACTAGCGGGGGCCACAGATACGCAGTATTTT. This encodes CASSQPLAGATDTQYF.

This clonotype showed up just a few times. Here the CDR3 reads CASSTQEVSEAFF. The CDR3 bases are TGTGCCAGTAGTACCCAGGAGGTCTCTGAAGCTTTCTTT. The rearrangement uses TRBV19 and TRBJ1-1; no clear D gene. Germline CDR1 is LNHDA and CDR2 is SQIVND (reference sequence). This CDR3 spans 13 amino acids. Trimming cost V 4 bases and J 6 bases, with 12 bases left between them. The full variable domain, with the rest looked up from reference TRBV19 and TRBJ1-1, is DGGITQSPKYLFRKEGQNVTLSCEQNLNHDAMYWYRQDPGQGLRLIYYSQIVNDFQKGDIAEGYSVSREKKESFPLTVTSAQKNPTAFYLCASSTQEVSEAFFGQGTRLTVV.

The J gene is TRBJ2-7, the V gene TRBV28; 12 bases agree with TRBD2. V gave up 4 bases and J gave up 0 bases; unmatched junction bases: 19. Germline V CDR1 and CDR2: MDHEN, SYDVKM. This CDR3 is 21 amino acids long. The CDR3: CASSSQKLTSGSFSSSYEQYF. The CDR3 region has the DNA TGTGCCAGCAGTTCCCAAAAATTGACTAGCGGGAGCTTCTCGAGCTCCTACGAGCAGTACTTC. The complete variable domain, with remaining parts taken from reference TRBV28 and TRBJ2-7, reads DVKVTQSSRYLVKRTGEKVFLECVQDMDHENMFWYRQDPGLGLRLIYFSYDVKMKEKGDIPEGYSVSREKKERFSLILESASTNQTSMYLCASSSQKLTSGSFSSSYEQYFGPGTRLTVT.

This clonotype occurred a few times. The chain has TRBV7-8 and TRBJ2-1; 9 positions match TRBD1. The V gene end was trimmed by 9 bases and the J gene end by 4 bases; junction bases not matched to a gene: 4. The CDR3 is 13 amino acids. In germline, CDR1 is SGHVS, CDR2 FQNEAQ. The CDR3 nucleotides read TGTGCCAGTGGGGGACAGGGATACAATGAGCAGTTCTTC. Protein: CASGGQGYNEQFF.

This clonotype has a handful of counts. The chain joins TRBV5-6 to TRBJ2-2; D is uncertain. Germline loops: CDR1 SGHDT, CDR2 YYEEEE. With 1 base removed from V and 0 bases from J, the gap between germline ends came to 10 bases. The CDR3 extends over 16 amino acids. CDR3 sequence reads: CASSLYGRTNTGELFF. The CDR3, as DNA: TGTGCCAGCAGCTTGTACGGCAGGACGAACACCGGGGAGCTGTTTTTT.

The sample holds many counts of this clonotype. V is TRBV4-3 and J is TRBJ2-5, with 8 bases identical to TRBD2. CDR3 length equals 15 residues. Germline CDR1 reads LGHNA; CDR2 reads YSLEER. Trimming at V came to 1 base and at J to 2 bases, leaving 3 bases not matched to a gene. This CDR3 is CASSQGASGQETQYF. CDR3 DNA: TGCGCCAGCAGCCAAGGGGCTAGCGGGCAAGAGACCCAGTACTTC.

This clonotype showed up many times. V and J are TRBV29-1 and TRBJ2-2; D is undetermined. V lost 6 bases and J lost 4, with 12 bases in between. The germline V gene has CDR1 SQVTM and CDR2 ANQGSEA. The CDR3 has 13 residues. The CDR3 coding sequence is TGCAGCGTCCCGGGCCCTATCACCGGGGAGCTGTTTTTT. It codes for CSVPGPITGELFF.

This clonotype has at least ten counts. The chain combines TRBV4-3 with TRBJ2-7; D uncertain. CDR1 is LGHNA, CDR2 YSLEER, per germline. The V gene lost 0 bases and the J gene lost 2 bases, with 8 bases spanning the gap. This CDR3 spans 14 amino acids. The CDR3 sequence: CASSQDLAPYEQYF. The CDR3 nucleotides read TGCGCCAGCAGCCAAGATCTCGCCCCCTACGAGCAGTACTTC.

This clonotype came up a few times. The chain recombines TRBV5-6 with TRBJ1-1, with TRBD1 matching 8 bases. The length of the CDR3 is 15 residues. Per germline, CDR1 SGHDT and CDR2 YYEEEE. Unmatched junction bases numbered 8, after V lost 3 bases and J lost 4 bases. The CDR3 here is CASSYPQGEGTEAFF. CDR3 bases: TGTGCCAGCAGCTACCCACAGGGGGAGGGCACTGAAGCTTTCTTT.

Details on this clonotype: A much larger clone is a single base away; this may be a read error. This rearrangement joins TRBV28 to TRBJ1-5; D might be TRBD1 (6 bases). Trimming took 4 bases from V and 3 from J, leaving 10 bases between them. Germline V gene lookup returns CDR1 MDHEN and CDR2 SYDVKM. The CDR3 totals 14 residues. The CDR3 spells CASSSRDNNQPQHF. In DNA, the CDR3 is TGTGCCAGCAGTTCCCGGGACAACAATCAGCCCCAGCATTTT. The entire variable domain, with the rest obtained from reference TRBV28 and TRBJ1-5, is as follows: DVKVTQSSRYLVKRTGEKVFLECVQDMDHENMFWYRQDPGLGLRLIYFSYDVKMKEKGDIPEGYSVSREKKERFSLILESASTNQTSMYLCASSSRDNNQPQHFGDGTRLSIL.

This clonotype was counted once. The chain carries TRBV20-1 and TRBJ2-7; 8 positions agree with TRBD1. CDR1 is DFQATT and CDR2 is SNEGSKA in the germline V gene (reference sequence). Trimming cost V 3 bases and J 9 bases; bases outside gene matches: 4. The CDR3 spans 11 residues. The CDR3 DNA follows: TGCAGTGCTAGGACAGGGGCCGGGCAGTACTTC. It encodes CSARTGAGQYF.

This clonotype was observed many times. This chain joins TRBV7-6 and TRBJ2-3, with D perhaps TRBD1 (5 bases). Germline CDR1 reads SGHVS; CDR2 reads FNYEAQ. The CDR3 covers 15 residues. Between the trimmed V and J ends, which lost 1 base and 4 bases, there was a span of 12 bases. The CDR3 is CASSLGGVGADTQYF. CDR3 nucleotide sequence: TGTGCCAGCAGCTTAGGTGGGGTAGGGGCAGATACGCAGTATTTT.

V usage is TRBV6-6 and J usage is TRBJ1-4; D is uncertain. Germline CDR1 and CDR2: MNHNY and SVGAGI (reference sequence). V shed 8 bases and J shed 11 bases, with 15 bases lying between them. CDR3 size: 12 residues. This chain's CDR3 is CASGSEGAKLFF. In DNA, the CDR3 is TGTGCCAGCGGTTCTGAGGGAGCCAAACTGTTTTTT.

This clonotype was seen just once. A single base separates this from a much larger clone, so it may be a read error. The CDR3 spells CASSQGAGPNQPQHF. In DNA form, the CDR3 reads TGTGCCAGCAGCCAGGGGGCAGGGCCCAATCAGCCCCAGCATTTT. The chain employs TRBV11-2 and TRBJ1-5, with 8 bases identical to TRBD1. CDR1 is SGHAT, CDR2 FQNNGV, per germline. The CDR3 sequence is 15 residues long. V lost 5 bases to trimming and J lost 3 bases; unmatched junction nucleotides: 6.

This clonotype was observed many times. This chain links TRBV20-1 with TRBJ1-1; 7 bases fit TRBD1. The CDR3 length is 16 residues. The germline gives CDR1 DFQATT, CDR2 SNEGSKA (reference sequence). V was clipped by 0 bases and J by 1 base; unmatched bases: 8. The CDR3, as DNA: TGCAGTGCTAGAGATCTCCGGGGACAGCAGAACACTGAAGCTTTCTTT. Encoded protein: CSARDLRGQQNTEAFF.

This clonotype appeared a few times. The chain links TRBV7-6 to TRBJ1-6; a weak D match, TRBD1 (5 bases). The CDR3 contains 15 residues. Germline V CDR1 and CDR2: SGHVS, FNYEAQ. Trimming cost V 4 bases and J 5 bases, with 12 bases left between them. For the CDR3, the DNA is TGTGCCAGCAGCTCATTAATGGACAATAATTCACCCCTCCACTTT. It encodes CASSSLMDNNSPLHF.

A few counts support this clonotype. V gene TRBV4-3 combines with J gene TRBJ2-7; no reliable D call. Trimming stripped 0 bases from V and 0 bases from J, with 12 bases between. From germline, CDR1 is LGHNA and CDR2 YSLEER. This CDR3 contains 16 residues. The CDR3 nucleotides are TGCGCCAGCAGCCAAGATTTTGGGGTGAACTCCTACGAGCAGTACTTC. The encoded protein is CASSQDFGVNSYEQYF.

This clonotype was seen more than once but under ten times. The V gene is TRBV28, the J gene TRBJ2-7; weak D call: TRBD1 (6 bases). Germline V gene lookup returns CDR1 MDHEN and CDR2 SYDVKM. This CDR3 comprises 14 residues. The V gene lost 5 bases and the J gene lost 5 bases, with 16 bases spanning the gap. CDR3: CASSPGTRADEQYF. In DNA form, the CDR3 reads TGTGCCAGCAGTCCCGGGACAAGGGCCGACGAGCAGTACTTC.

This clonotype has at least ten counts. V usage is TRBV29-1 and J usage is TRBJ2-7; TRBD2 matches at 7 bases. CDR3 size: 12 residues. The V and J ends lost 6 bases and 6 bases, in that order; junction bases with no gene match: 8. Germline V gene data show CDR1 as SQVTM and CDR2 as ANQGSEA. The DNA for the CDR3 is TGCAGCGTCCCCTCCAGGGAGGGCGAGCAGTACTTC. Its translation: CSVPSREGEQYF.

Turning to this clonotype: Just one base apart from a much larger clone, this may be a read error. The rearrangement joins TRBV9 to TRBJ2-7, with 9 bases matching TRBD1. Germline V lookup: CDR1 SGDLS, CDR2 YYNGEE. CDR3 size: 15 residues. The CDR3 loop reads CASSPDGQGIYELYF. In DNA form, the CDR3 reads TGTGCCAGCAGCCCGGACGGACAGGGGATCTACGAGCTGTACTTC. Supplemented by reference TRBV9 and TRBJ2-7, the full variable domain reads DSGVTQTPKHLITATGQRVTLRCSPRSGDLSVYWYQQSLDQGLQFLIQYYNGEERAKGNILERFSAQQFPDLHSELNLSSLELGDSALYFCASSPDGQGIYELYFGPGTRLTVT.

This clonotype was counted between two and nine times. The rearrangement links TRBV12-3 or TRBV12-4 to TRBJ2-1; the D is unclear. The CDR3 has 14 amino acids. Trimming removed 3 bases at V and 8 bases at J, with 14 bases between. The CDR3 sequence: CASSFSPRIDEQFF. In nucleotides, the CDR3 is TGTGCCAGCAGTTTTTCCCCGCGGATCGATGAGCAGTTCTTC.

The chain is built from TRBV27 and TRBJ2-1, with TRBD1 identical over 10 bases. The CDR3 has 14 amino acids. V shed 5 bases, J shed 6 bases, and the junction held 4 bases outside the gene matches. Germline V lookup: CDR1 MNHEY, CDR2 SMNVEV (reference sequence). The CDR3, as DNA: TGTGCCAGCAGTCGACAGGGGGCTGGCAATGAGCAGTTCTTC. Protein product: CASSRQGAGNEQFF.

Ten or more counts support this clonotype. This chain connects TRBV7-9 to TRBJ2-3; 7 bases match TRBD1. Per the germline V gene, CDR1 is SEHNR and CDR2 is FQNEAQ (reference sequence). CDR3 length: 15 amino acids. Trimming at V came to 7 bases and at J to 3 bases, leaving 10 bases not matched to a gene. The CDR3 loop is CASNSGTDKTDTQYF. The CDR3 region has the DNA TGTGCCAGCAACTCCGGGACAGACAAAACAGATACGCAGTATTTT.